Below, 18 T cell receptor beta chains from the same sample are listed, as sequenced in a study of blood T cells in healthy people across ages. A J-beta primer mix and a sample-barcoded 5' primer were used in a second PCR of roughly 6 to 12 cycles. Each CDR3 protein is one row after TCRdb ran MiXCR on the 5' RACE reads. The sample holds about 1.8 million distinct CDR3 sequences, just under 50% seen once. The specimen was blood. Every receptor here comes from a woman aged 40 to 49 in good health.

The sample holds many counts of this clonotype. J is TRBJ2-7 and V is TRBV29-1; D is possibly TRBD1 or TRBD2 (5 bases each). The CDR3 loop spans 14 amino acids. V lost 6 bases, J lost 2 bases, and 17 bases lay in between. Per the germline V gene, CDR1 is SQVTM and CDR2 is ANQGSEA. CDR3 in DNA: TGCAGCGTCCAAGGGACCCTCAAGGCCTACGAGCAGTACTTC. This codes for CSVQGTLKAYEQYF.

This chain links TRBV12-5 with TRBJ2-1, with 9 bases aligning to TRBD1. With 1 base clipped from V and 10 bases from J, the junction kept 8 bases outside the gene matches. The CDR3 consists of 15 residues. Germline V gene lookup returns CDR1 LGHNT and CDR2 FRNRAP. Written as DNA, the CDR3 is TGTGCTAGTGGTTTGGCTGACAGGGGGAATCACGAGCAGTTCTTC. Protein product: CASGLADRGNHEQFF.

The chain recombines TRBV20-1 with TRBJ1-2; maybe TRBD1 (6 bases). The germline V gene encodes CDR1 DFQATT and CDR2 SNEGSKA (reference sequence). This CDR3 has 14 amino acids. Between the trimmed V and J ends, which lost 1 base and 6 bases, there was a span of 15 bases. The CDR3 sequence is CSARVAGEPHGYTF. Here the CDR3 DNA reads TGCAGTGCTAGAGTGGCAGGGGAGCCCCATGGCTACACCTTC.

This clonotype was observed a handful of times. The chain uses TRBV28 and TRBJ2-5, with TRBD1 matching 9 bases. The better agreement between TRBJ2-7 and the DNA end casts doubt on the J call. The length of the CDR3 is 16 residues. Germline V gene sequence: CDR1 MDHEN, CDR2 SYDVKM. In nucleotides, the CDR3 is TGTGCCAGCAGTTTGGCGTTCGGGACAGGGATCCACGAGCAGTACTTC. This codes for CASSLAFGTGIHEQYF.

The chain has TRBV6-5 and TRBJ2-3, with D perhaps being TRBD1 or TRBD2 (5 bases each). Germline V gene lookup returns CDR1 MNHEY and CDR2 SVGAGI. Trimming cost V 6 bases and J 5 bases, with 12 bases left between them. This CDR3 is 13 amino acids long. CDR3 bases: TGTGCCAGCAGAAAGATGAGGGGAGATACGCAGTATTTT. This encodes CASRKMRGDTQYF.

Concerning this clonotype: At one end the junction does not follow the germline gene, possibly because of a read error. The gene calls are TRBV29-1 and TRBJ1-5, with D perhaps matching TRBD1 (5 bases). The germline gives CDR1 SQVTM, CDR2 ANQGSEA. CDR3 length: 13 amino acids. In nucleotides, the CDR3 is TGCAGCGAAGAGGGGACGAGCAATCAGCCTCAGCATTTT. Its translation: CSEEGTSNQPQHF.

This clonotype turned up a few times. The chain combines TRBV11-1 with TRBJ2-3; TRBD2 agrees at 9 bases. The J segment lost 5 bases and the V segment lost 5 bases, leaving 14 bases of the junction unmatched. Germline V gene sequence: CDR1 SGHAT, CDR2 FQDESV (reference sequence). This CDR3 is built from 17 residues. CDR3 in DNA: TGTGCCAGCAGCCCTCGAGCGGGGGGCCAGCTCGGAGATACGCAGTATTTT. Amino acid sequence: CASSPRAGGQLGDTQYF. Full variable domain (remainder filled in from reference TRBV11-1 and TRBJ2-3): EAEVAQSPRYKITEKSQAVAFWCDPISGHATLYWYRQILGQGPELLVQFQDESVVDDSQLPKDRFSAERLKGVDSTLKIQPAELGDSAMYLCASSPRAGGQLGDTQYFGPGTRLTVL.

This chain joins TRBV7-2 and TRBJ2-1; D remains unclear. Trimming removed 4 bases from V and 9 bases from J, with 10 bases in between. The CDR3 sequence is 12 residues long. The germline CDR1 and CDR2 sequences are SGHTA and FQGNSA. The CDR3 DNA sequence: TGTGCCAGCAGCTCACAATCTGGTGAGCAGTTCTTC. This sequence encodes CASSSQSGEQFF.

A few counts support this clonotype. V gene TRBV20-1 combines with J gene TRBJ1-4, with D perhaps TRBD1 (5 bases). V lost 3 bases and J lost 3, with 11 bases in between. Germline CDR1 reads DFQATT; CDR2 reads SNEGSKA (reference sequence). This CDR3 has 14 amino acids. The CDR3 nucleotides are TGCAGTGCTAGGGAGGGGTGGGCTAATGAAAAACTGTTTTTT. Its translation is CSAREGWANEKLFF.

This clonotype has just a few counts. The chain employs TRBV12-3 or TRBV12-4 and TRBJ2-7; D is unclear. The J call could be wrong; TRBJ2-5 is a better fit for the DNA end. The CDR3 has 13 amino acids. The CDR3 protein is CASSFGPPRTQYF. The CDR3 DNA is TGTGCCAGCAGTTTCGGGCCCCCCAGGACCCAGTACTTC.

V usage is TRBV2 and J usage is TRBJ2-7, with a weak D call TRBD1 (6 bases). The germline gives CDR1 SNHLY, CDR2 FYNNEI. V lost 6 bases and J 0 bases, leaving 12 bases between the germline ends. The CDR3 totals 14 residues. The DNA for the CDR3 is TGTGCCAGCAGAGTAAGGGGACACTCCTACGAGCAGTACTTC. Its translation is CASRVRGHSYEQYF.

V gene TRBV13 combines with J gene TRBJ1-5; D uncertain. This CDR3 region has 15 residues. Trimming stripped 5 bases from V and 2 bases from J, with 13 bases between. Germline CDR1 is PRHDT and CDR2 is FYEKMQ (reference sequence). In DNA form, the CDR3 reads TGTGCCAGCAGCCAAGGACTGGCGGGCAATCAGCCCCAGCATTTT. It yields the protein CASSQGLAGNQPQHF.

In its sample, this clonotype was seen once. The chain combines TRBV28 with TRBJ2-1, with TRBD1 matching 10 bases. The CDR3 totals 16 residues. V was pared by 6 bases and J by 4 bases, with 9 bases of the junction left unmatched. Germline CDR1 is MDHEN and CDR2 is SYDVKM. The CDR3 DNA reads as TGTGCCAGCAGCCCCACCGGGACAGGGGAATACAATGAGCAGTTCTTC. This encodes CASSPTGTGEYNEQFF.

V and J are TRBV6-2 or TRBV6-3 and TRBJ2-1, with D possibly being TRBD2 (6 bases). V was pared by 8 bases and J by 9 bases, with 23 bases between. The V gene's germline CDR1 is MNHEY and CDR2 SVGEGT. The length of the CDR3 is 15 residues. Written as DNA, the CDR3 is TGTGCCAGCTTAATTAGCGGTAAGACAAGAAGTGAGCAGTTCTTC. It is translated as CASLISGKTRSEQFF.

In this sample, this clonotype turned up many times. The junction does not match germline at one end; this may be a read error. This chain connects TRBV5-1 to TRBJ2-3, with 9 nucleotides matching TRBD2. This CDR3 spans 14 amino acids. CDR1 is SGHRS, CDR2 YFSETQ, per germline. For the CDR3, the DNA is TGTGCCAGCAGTCTTAGCGGGGGTCCAGATACGCAGTATTTT. It translates to CASSLSGGPDTQYF.

The CDR3 loop reads CASSLTGPFNEQFF. The CDR3, as DNA: TGTGCCAGCAGCTTAACTGGGCCGTTCAATGAGCAGTTCTTC. The chain links TRBV7-3 to TRBJ2-1; no clear D gene. The germline V and J ends were trimmed by 0 bases and 6 bases, with 9 bases remaining between them. There are 14 residues in the CDR3. Germline V CDR1 and CDR2: SGHTA, FQGTGA.

The V gene is TRBV7-2, the J gene TRBJ1-6; a weak D match, TRBD1 (5 bases). This CDR3 contains 16 residues. Between the trimmed V and J ends, which lost 2 bases and 9 bases, there was a span of 17 bases. CDR1 and CDR2 from the germline V gene are SGHTA and FQGNSA. Here the CDR3 reads CASSLRRDLTGSPLHF. DNA of the CDR3: TGTGCCAGCAGCTTAAGACGGGACCTAACGGGTTCACCCCTCCACTTT.

The gene calls are TRBV5-6 and TRBJ1-2; no clear D. The ends were cut back, 1 base at V and 4 bases at J, with 14 bases in the middle. The CDR3 loop spans 15 amino acids. The germline V gene encodes CDR1 SGHDT and CDR2 YYEEEE. CDR3 sequence: CASSLSGVSGYGYTF. CDR3 DNA sequence: TGTGCCAGCAGCTTGAGTGGGGTCAGTGGCTATGGCTACACCTTC.